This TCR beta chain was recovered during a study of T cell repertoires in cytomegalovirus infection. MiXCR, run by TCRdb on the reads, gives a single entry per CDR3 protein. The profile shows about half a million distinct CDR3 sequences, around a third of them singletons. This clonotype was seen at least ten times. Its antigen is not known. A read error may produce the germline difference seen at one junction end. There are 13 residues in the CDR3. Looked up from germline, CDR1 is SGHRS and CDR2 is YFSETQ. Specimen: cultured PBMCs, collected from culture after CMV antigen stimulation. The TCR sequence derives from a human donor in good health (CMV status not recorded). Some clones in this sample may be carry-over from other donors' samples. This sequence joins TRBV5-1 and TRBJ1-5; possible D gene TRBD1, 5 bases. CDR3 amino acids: CASSLGGDQPQHF. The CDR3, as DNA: TGTGCCAGCAGCTTAGGAGGGGATCAGCCCCAGCATTTT.